One sample yielded the 20 T cell receptor beta chains listed below, sequenced in a study of long-term antiretroviral therapy in people with HIV. Runs used v3.0 of the immunoSEQ assay and were done at survey level. This table comes from immunoSEQ multiplex PCR, and its TCRdb copy is limited to in-frame clones, with some not included. Here the sample spans 25,000 to 35,000 clones, roughly three quarters being singletons. The material sequenced was unsorted PBMCs, taken 3.1 years after starting antiretroviral therapy. These receptors all stem from a woman between 45 and 60 years old with HIV.

This rearrangement joins TRBV29-1 to TRBJ1-4; 7 bases are a match to TRBD1. V was pared by 6 bases and J by 7 bases, with 14 bases of the junction left unmatched. CDR3 length: 15 amino acids. Germline assignment: CDR1 SQVTM and CDR2 ANQGSEA. DNA for the CDR3: TGCAGCGTGCAAACATCGACAGGGCGAGGTGAAAAACTGTTTTTT. Its translation is CSVQTSTGRGEKLFF.

The chain carries TRBV7-3 and TRBJ2-3; D is ambiguous. The CDR3 loop spans 15 amino acids. Looked up from germline, CDR1 is SGHTA and CDR2 is FQGTGA. The ends were cut back, 1 base at V and 4 bases at J, with 12 bases in the middle. This CDR3 reads CASSLMSRAADTQYF. DNA of the CDR3: TGTGCCAGCAGCTTAATGTCTAGGGCCGCAGATACGCAGTATTTT. Full variable domain (missing parts from reference TRBV7-3 and TRBJ2-3): GAGVSQTPSNKVTEKGKYVELRCDPISGHTALYWYRQSLGQGPEFLIYFQGTGAADDSGLPNDRFFAVRPEGSVSTLKIQRTERGDSAVYLCASSLMSRAADTQYFGPGTRLTVL.

The J gene is TRBJ1-2, the V gene TRBV6-1; 7 bases map to TRBD1. This CDR3 has 14 amino acids. The germline gives CDR1 MNHNS, CDR2 SASEGT. V was clipped by 4 bases and J by 7 bases; unmatched bases: 9. The DNA of the CDR3 is TGTGCCAGCAGTGCGACCCCGACAGGGTTTGGCTACACCTTC. Residues: CASSATPTGFGYTF.

This clone has just a few counts. The chain combines TRBV5-6 with TRBJ1-4; 7 bases fit TRBD1. V lost 4 bases and J lost 9; bases outside the gene matches: 12. The CDR3 has 15 residues. Germline V lookup: CDR1 SGHDT, CDR2 YYEEEE. CDR3 coding DNA: TGTGCCAGCAGCCCACGCGACTTACAGGGGAAAAAACTGTTTTTT. This gives the protein CASSPRDLQGKKLFF. The complete variable domain, with remaining parts taken from reference TRBV5-6 and TRBJ1-4, reads DAGVTQSPTHLIKTRGQQVTLRCSPKSGHDTVSWYQQALGQGPQFIFQYYEEEERQRGNFPDRFSGHQFPNYSSELNVNALLLGDSALYLCASSPRDLQGKKLFFGSGTQLSVL.

This clone was detected once. The J gene is TRBJ1-2, the V gene TRBV2, with D perhaps TRBD1 (5 bases). The germline V gene has CDR1 SNHLY and CDR2 FYNNEI. The CDR3 is 13 residues long. The V and J ends lost 5 bases and 4 bases respectively, with 11 bases between them. CDR3 bases: TGTGCCAGCAGTACCCAGGGAGTCTATGGCTACACCTTC. It translates to CASSTQGVYGYTF.

The V and J genes are TRBV7-3 and TRBJ1-1, with D possibly TRBD1 on 6 matching bases. Germline V gene sequence: CDR1 SGHTA, CDR2 FQGTGA. The CDR3 runs 15 residues. Deletions cut 3 bases from V and 5 bases from J, with 16 bases between. CDR3 in amino acids: CASSLLAGAWTEAFF. For the CDR3, the DNA is TGTGCCAGCAGCTTGTTAGCGGGGGCATGGACTGAAGCTTTCTTT.

The chain uses TRBV5-4 and TRBJ1-2; 9 bases are a match to TRBD1. There are 16 residues in the CDR3. Germline CDR1 SGHNT, CDR2 YYREEE (reference sequence). V dropped 4 bases and J dropped 3; count of bases not matched to a gene: 10. The CDR3 DNA sequence: TGTGCCAGCAGCCACAGGGGGCGTACCCGACACTATGGCTACACCTTC. Amino acid sequence: CASSHRGRTRHYGYTF.

The rearrangement links TRBV5-1 to TRBJ1-1; no firm D call. The length of the CDR3 is 15 residues. Trimming took 2 bases from V and 0 from J, leaving 11 bases between them. Germline V gene data show CDR1 as SGHRS and CDR2 as YFSETQ. The CDR3 region is CASSFNGALNTEAFF. In nucleotides, the CDR3 is TGCGCCAGCAGCTTTAACGGCGCCTTGAACACTGAAGCTTTCTTT.

This clone was picked up a small number of times. The chain is built from TRBV9 and TRBJ2-3, with D tentatively TRBD2 (5 bases). Looked up from germline, CDR1 is SGDLS and CDR2 is YYNGEE. The length of the CDR3 is 12 residues. The V end was cut by 5 bases, the J end by 6 bases, with 10 bases between. The CDR3 sequence: CASSRREDTQYF. The CDR3 bases are TGTGCCAGCAGTCGAAGGGAGGATACGCAGTATTTT.

Here the CDR3 DNA reads TGTGCCAGCAGCTTGGTCCTAGCGGGGGGGCGTGCCTACGAGCAGTACTTC. It translates to CASSLVLAGGRAYEQYF. The chain is built from TRBV5-4 and TRBJ2-7, with TRBD2 identical over 12 bases. Germline values: CDR1 SGHNT, CDR2 YYREEE (reference sequence). The junction had 6 bases not matched to a gene; V was cut back by 0 bases and J by 2 bases. The CDR3 runs to 17 residues.

The chain carries TRBV7-8 and TRBJ1-2, with 8 bases that match TRBD1. This CDR3 is built from 12 residues. Germline CDR1 and CDR2: SGHVS and FQNEAQ. The V gene end was trimmed by 5 bases and the J gene end by 7 bases; junction bases not matched to a gene: 3. The CDR3, as DNA: TGTGCCAGCAGCCCTGGACAGGGTGGCTACACCTTC. Encoded protein: CASSPGQGGYTF.

This clone was seen a handful of times. The chain uses TRBV29-1 and TRBJ2-5; D unclear. Trimming shortened V by 7 bases and J by 3 bases, and 12 bases separated the two germline ends. In germline, CDR1 is SQVTM, CDR2 ANQGSEA. The CDR3 runs 12 residues. CDR3 nucleotides: TGCAGCGCCCAATTAGGAGAAGAGACCCAGTACTTC. Translation: CSAQLGEETQYF.

The chain is built from TRBV10-2 and TRBJ1-1; D is undetermined. V lost 7 bases and J lost 3, with 12 bases in between. CDR3 size: 13 residues. Per the germline V gene, CDR1 is WSHSY and CDR2 is SAAADI. The CDR3: CASNQNLYTEAFF. Written as DNA, the CDR3 is TGCGCCAGCAACCAAAACCTGTACACTGAAGCTTTCTTT.

This chain joins TRBV7-9 and TRBJ2-7; 9 nucleotides line up with TRBD1. Germline V gene data show CDR1 as SEHNR and CDR2 as FQNEAQ (reference sequence). Unmatched junction bases numbered 6, after V lost 5 bases and J lost 1 base. The CDR3 extends over 15 amino acids. The CDR3 coding sequence is TGTGCCAGCAGCCATCCGGGACAGGGTTCCTACGAGCAGTACGTC. Residues: CASSHPGQGSYEQYV.

The V gene is TRBV9, the J gene TRBJ2-7; D tentatively reads TRBD1 or TRBD2 (5 bases each). CDR3 size: 14 residues. Looked up from germline, CDR1 is SGDLS and CDR2 is YYNGEE. V gave up 4 bases and J gave up 0 bases, with 11 bases separating them. The CDR3 sequence: CASSLGRFSYEQYF. The CDR3 DNA sequence: TGTGCCAGCAGCTTGGGACGGTTCTCCTACGAGCAGTACTTC.

The J gene is TRBJ1-1, the V gene TRBV18, with D maybe TRBD1 (6 bases). CDR1 KGHSH and CDR2 LQKENI come from the germline V gene. Trimming pared 6 bases from V and 3 bases from J, leaving 14 bases between. The CDR3 consists of 14 residues. The CDR3 nucleotides read TGTGCCAGCTCGCGTTGGGGGCGCGACACTGAAGCTTTCTTT. This encodes CASSRWGRDTEAFF. Using reference TRBV18 and TRBJ1-1 for the parts outside the CDR3, the full variable domain is NAGVMQNPRHLVRRRGQEARLRCSPMKGHSHVYWYRQLPEEGLKFMVYLQKENIIDESGMPKERFSAEFPKEGPSILRIQQVVRGDSAAYFCASSRWGRDTEAFFGQGTRLTVV.

A remark on this clone: Its ends do not fully match the called genes, so a read error is possible. The chain joins TRBV10-3 to TRBJ1-5; the match to TRBD1 covers 9 bases. The V gene's germline CDR1 is ENHRY and CDR2 SYGVKD. CDR3 length equals 15 residues. CDR3 coding DNA: TGTGCCACCAGTCCCGGGACAGGGTCGGGTCAGCCCCAGCATTTT. Its translation is CATSPGTGSGQPQHF.

The gene calls are TRBV11-2 and TRBJ1-4; D unresolved. The length of the CDR3 is 12 residues. Trimming stripped 5 bases from V and 11 bases from J, with 12 bases between. CDR1 is SGHAT and CDR2 is FQNNGV in the germline V gene. The CDR3 sequence is CASSNRTAKLFF. The CDR3 DNA is TGTGCCAGCAGCAACCGGACGGCGAAACTGTTTTTT.

This clone showed up just once. The genes are TRBV11-2 and TRBJ2-1, with D tentatively TRBD1 or TRBD2 (5 bases each). The CDR3 contains 15 residues. The V gene lost 3 bases and the J gene lost 2 bases, with 11 bases spanning the gap. Germline CDR1 reads SGHAT; CDR2 reads FQNNGV. The CDR3 sequence: CASSLGTEAYNEQFF. CDR3 nucleotides: TGTGCCAGCAGCTTGGGGACCGAGGCCTACAATGAGCAGTTCTTC.

The CDR3, as DNA: TGTGCCAGCAGTTACTCGATTGTAGATACGCAGTATTTT. Amino acids: CASSYSIVDTQYF. The chain employs TRBV6-5 and TRBJ2-3, with D hard to call. V was cut by 0 bases and J by 5 bases, with 6 bases left in between. The CDR3 has 13 amino acids. From germline, CDR1 is MNHEY and CDR2 SVGAGI.